These 18 T cell receptor beta chains were sequenced from one sample in a study of T cells in localized non-small cell lung cancer. This table comes from immunoSEQ multiplex PCR, and its TCRdb copy is limited to in-frame clones, with some not included. The sample includes some 10,000 clones, approximately 50% of them seen just once. Sequences were derived from lymph node tissue, sampled before any cancer treatment. Source of these receptors: a woman between 35 and 70 years old with stage II squamous cell lung carcinoma.

The chain uses TRBV11-3 and TRBJ2-7, with 9 bases matching TRBD2. Trimming at V came to 5 bases and at J to 4 bases, leaving 12 bases not matched to a gene. Germline V gene data show CDR1 as SGHNT and CDR2 as YENEEA. The CDR3 has 16 amino acids. CDR3 sequence: CASSLLGAGGSYEQYF. The CDR3 DNA follows: TGTGCCAGCAGCCTCTTAGGGGCGGGAGGGAGTTACGAGCAGTACTTC. Full variable domain (missing parts from reference TRBV11-3 and TRBJ2-7): EAGVVQSPRYKIIEKKQPVAFWCNPISGHNTLYWYLQNLGQGPELLIRYENEEAVDDSQLPKDRFSAERLKGVDSTLKIQPAELGDSAVYLCASSLLGAGGSYEQYFGPGTRLTVT.

The V call is TRBV6-8, the J call TRBJ1-3, with a weak D call TRBD1 (5 bases). Trimming removed 6 bases from V and 3 bases from J, with 18 bases in between. Germline V gene sequence: CDR1 MNHGY, CDR2 SAAAGT. CDR3 length equals 16 residues. The CDR3 coding sequence is TGTGCCAGCAGGGTAACAGGCAACCGCTATGGAAACACCATATATTTT. This gives the protein CASRVTGNRYGNTIYF.

The chain joins TRBV2 to TRBJ2-6, with D tentatively TRBD2 (5 bases). Germline V gene lookup returns CDR1 SNHLY and CDR2 FYNNEI. V dropped 5 bases and J dropped 0 bases, with 11 bases sitting between them. This CDR3 region has 16 residues. DNA for the CDR3: TGTGCCAGCAGTTCCGGACTGTTCTCTGGGGCCAACGTCCTGACTTTC. Its protein product is CASSSGLFSGANVLTF.

The chain joins TRBV11-3 to TRBJ2-1; 7 nucleotides agree with TRBD2. From germline, CDR1 is SGHNT and CDR2 YENEEA. After removal of 5 bases from V and 1 base from J, the junction contained 8 bases not matched to a gene. This CDR3 spans 16 amino acids. CDR3 in DNA: TGTGCCAGCAGCGAGTGGACTAGTCGGTCCTACAATGAGCAGTTCTTC. This encodes CASSEWTSRSYNEQFF.

This clone was found a few times. The chain employs TRBV6-8 and TRBJ1-3; D gene unclear. Trimming removed 3 bases from V and 0 bases from J, with 12 bases in between. The length of the CDR3 is 16 residues. CDR1 and CDR2 (germline): MNHGY, SAAAGT. Written as DNA, the CDR3 is TGTGCCAGCAGTTATCGGGCCGGGTACTCTGGAAACACCATATATTTT. Encoded protein: CASSYRAGYSGNTIYF.

This chain's CDR3 is CASSVAGGRVEAFF. In DNA, the CDR3 is TGCGCCAGCAGCGTCGCAGGGGGCAGAGTAGAGGCTTTCTTT. This rearrangement joins TRBV4-1 to TRBJ1-1; 8 nucleotides match TRBD1. Germline loops: CDR1 MGHRA, CDR2 YSYEKL. J lost 11 bases, V lost 5 bases, and 13 bases had no gene match. The CDR3 sequence is 14 residues long.

There are a few counts of this clone. This chain uses TRBV11-3 with TRBJ2-1; 14 bases agree with TRBD2. CDR1 SGHNT and CDR2 YENEEA come from the germline V gene. The CDR3 is 16 residues long. V trimming: 1 base; J trimming: 4 bases; junction bases outside the gene matches: 0. CDR3 in DNA: TGTGCCAGCAGCTTAGGACTAGCGGGAGGGTACAATGAGCAGTTCTTC. It encodes CASSLGLAGGYNEQFF.

J is TRBJ1-1 and V is TRBV6-7; 8 positions agree with TRBD1. TRBV6-7 is assigned to the ORF class and has an uncertain function. V was clipped by 6 bases and J by 5 bases; unmatched bases: 8. CDR3 size: 14 residues. CDR3 in amino acids: CASSETGGGTEAFF. DNA for the CDR3: TGTGCCAGCAGCGAAACAGGGGGGGGTACTGAAGCTTTCTTT.

This clone was observed a few times. The chain has TRBV6-8 and TRBJ1-1, with TRBD1 as a possible D gene (6 bases). V lost 2 bases and J 2 bases, leaving 12 bases between the germline ends. In germline, CDR1 is MNHGY, CDR2 SAAAGT. The CDR3 contains 15 residues. CDR3 bases: TGTGCCAGCAGTTACCTAGGGGGGGGAAACACTGAAGCTTTCTTT. Its protein is CASSYLGGGNTEAFF.

CDR3: CASSTRTHQPQHF. In DNA form, the CDR3 reads TGTGCCAGTAGTACCCGGACTCATCAGCCCCAGCATTTT. This rearrangement joins TRBV19 to TRBJ1-5; no clear D gene. The V and J ends lost 4 bases and 5 bases respectively, with 9 bases between them. Germline V gives CDR1 LNHDA, CDR2 SQIVND (reference sequence). This CDR3 has 13 residues.

The V gene is TRBV28, the J gene TRBJ1-5; TRBD1 is a possible D gene (5 bases). This CDR3 is 16 amino acids long. Deletions cut 6 bases from V and 3 bases from J, with 18 bases between. Germline V gene data show CDR1 as MDHEN and CDR2 as SYDVKM. The DNA of the CDR3 is TGTGCCAGCAGCCGCGGTGGGGCCGTGCTCAATCAGCCCCAGCATTTT. It codes for CASSRGGAVLNQPQHF.

The chain combines TRBV19 with TRBJ2-7; the D gene is possibly TRBD2 (6 bases). The CDR3 totals 15 residues. With 5 bases removed from V and 3 bases from J, the gap between germline ends came to 17 bases. Per the germline V gene, CDR1 is LNHDA and CDR2 is SQIVND (reference sequence). CDR3 nucleotides: TGTGCCAGTAGTGGGGCGGGGCGAGCCTTCTACGAGCAGTACTTC. It specifies CASSGAGRAFYEQYF.

The chain carries TRBV15 and TRBJ1-1, with 7 bases lining up with TRBD1. Germline V gene sequence: CDR1 LNHNV, CDR2 YYDKDF (reference sequence). V gave up 4 bases and J gave up 1 base; unmatched junction bases: 3. The CDR3 is 14 residues long. The CDR3 reads CATSTGTENTEAFF. The DNA of the CDR3 is TGTGCCACCAGCACCGGGACAGAGAACACTGAAGCTTTCTTT.

V usage is TRBV2 and J usage is TRBJ1-4; D is perhaps TRBD1 (5 bases). The V end was cut by 6 bases, the J end by 7 bases, with 15 bases between. The CDR3 is 14 amino acids. Looked up from germline, CDR1 is SNHLY and CDR2 is FYNNEI. The CDR3 loop reads CASRLQDGGEKLFF. In DNA, the CDR3 is TGTGCCAGCAGATTACAGGACGGCGGTGAAAAACTGTTTTTT.

V gene TRBV19 combines with J gene TRBJ2-6; TRBD1 matches at 9 bases. J lost 11 bases, V lost 6 bases, and 2 bases had no gene match. Germline V lookup: CDR1 LNHDA, CDR2 SQIVND (reference sequence). This CDR3 has 12 residues. CDR3 residues: CASSRDRDVLTF. The CDR3 nucleotides read TGTGCCAGTAGCCGGGACAGGGACGTCCTGACTTTC.

This clone was detected a few times. V usage is TRBV6-8 and J usage is TRBJ1-1; D is unresolved. The germline V gene has CDR1 MNHGY and CDR2 SAAAGT. Trimming stripped 6 bases from V and 3 bases from J, with 17 bases between. The CDR3 contains 15 residues. CDR3 in amino acids: CASSPGGVSDTEAFF. CDR3 coding DNA: TGTGCCAGCAGCCCCGGTGGGGTTAGTGACACTGAAGCTTTCTTT.

This clone was seen a few times. The rearrangement links TRBV11-3 to TRBJ1-6; D unresolved. This CDR3 contains 14 residues. Trimming took 4 bases from V and 8 from J, leaving 12 bases between them. Germline V CDR1 and CDR2: SGHNT, YENEEA. The CDR3 nucleotides are TGTGCCAGCAGCTCCGGAGGCTGGGATTCACCCCTCCACTTT. It is translated as CASSSGGWDSPLHF.

V and J are TRBV11-3 and TRBJ2-2, with 7 bases identical to TRBD1. With 5 bases clipped from V and 4 bases from J, the junction kept 16 bases outside the gene matches. The CDR3 extends over 18 amino acids. Germline V gene sequence: CDR1 SGHNT, CDR2 YENEEA. The DNA of the CDR3 is TGTGCCAGCAGCCCCGGCACAGGGGCTAGGACCCGCACCGGGGAGCTGTTTTTT. Translated, it gives CASSPGTGARTRTGELFF.